These 23 T cell receptor beta chains were sequenced from one sample in a study of post-analysis software for immune sequencing data. Whole-study findings and limits: Elevated frequency relative to controls characterized four or five TRBV segments in patients, TRBV5-6, TRBV5-1 and TRBV20-1 among them.

cDNA libraries of TCR beta carried unique molecular identifiers. MiXCR was run by TCRdb on the PCR reads, yielding one entry per CDR3 protein. The sample has over 700,000 distinct CDR3 sequences, roughly 27% seen once; the top ten hold 0.5% to 0.6%. Their antigens remain unidentified. The sequenced sample consisted of blood. These receptors all stem from a girl aged 10 to 17 with multiple sclerosis.

This clonotype was recorded at least ten times. The J gene is TRBJ2-1, the V gene TRBV20-1, with D tentatively TRBD1 or TRBD2 (5 bases each). Germline-derived CDR1 and CDR2 are DFQATT and SNEGSKA (reference sequence). This CDR3 is 14 amino acids long. Trimming pared 0 bases from V and 6 bases from J, leaving 12 bases between. CDR3 in amino acids: CSARDSGQFNEQFF. CDR3 nucleotide sequence: TGCAGTGCTAGAGATTCGGGGCAGTTCAATGAGCAGTTCTTC.

The chain carries TRBV7-9 and TRBJ2-4; 9 positions agree with TRBD1. This CDR3 has 18 residues. Losses at the gene ends were 5 bases for V and 1 base for J; bases not matched to a gene: 12. CDR1 is SEHNR, CDR2 FQNEAQ, per germline (reference sequence). CDR3 region: CASSRTGTGMLAKNIQYF. CDR3 sequence (DNA): TGTGCCAGCAGCCGAACCGGGACAGGGATGCTGGCCAAAAACATTCAGTACTTC.

This clonotype was seen a handful of times. CDR3: CSVFWVSGEKLFF. In DNA form, the CDR3 reads TGCAGCGTTTTCTGGGTATCGGGTGAAAAACTGTTTTTT. This chain connects TRBV29-1 to TRBJ1-4; D unclear. Looked up from germline, CDR1 is SQVTM and CDR2 is ANQGSEA. V gave up 5 bases and J gave up 7 bases, with 14 bases separating them. CDR3 length equals 13 residues.

The V call is TRBV5-1, the J call TRBJ2-7; TRBD1 is a possible D gene (5 bases). CDR3 length: 16 amino acids. CDR1 and CDR2 (germline): SGHRS, YFSETQ. The V and J ends lost 0 bases and 5 bases respectively, with 18 bases between them. The CDR3 reads CASSLGFGQGVHEQYF. In DNA form, the CDR3 reads TGCGCCAGCAGCTTGGGTTTCGGGCAGGGTGTCCACGAGCAGTACTTC. The full variable domain, completed using reference TRBV5-1 and TRBJ2-7, is KAGVTQTPRYLIKTRGQQVTLSCSPISGHRSVSWYQQTPGQGLQFLFEYFSETQRNKGNFPGRFSGRQFSNSRSEMNVSTLELGDSALYLCASSLGFGQGVHEQYFGPGTRLTVT.

Ten or more counts support this clonotype. This chain connects TRBV29-1 to TRBJ1-2, with 7 bases fitting TRBD1. Trimming cost V 2 bases and J 8 bases; bases outside gene matches: 8. CDR1 is SQVTM, CDR2 ANQGSEA, per germline. There are 13 residues in the CDR3. CDR3 nucleotide sequence: TGCAGCGTTGAACACAGGGGAGGTGAAGGCTACACCTTC. This encodes CSVEHRGGEGYTF.

On this clonotype: A clone one base away is much larger, so this may be a read error. The chain uses TRBV4-3 and TRBJ2-7; the D gene could be TRBD1 or TRBD2 (5 bases each). This CDR3 spans 16 amino acids. CDR1 and CDR2 (germline): LGHNA, YSLEER. V was shortened by 0 bases and J by 2 bases, with 14 bases between the two germline ends. This CDR3 is CASSQDGDGPTYEQYF. The CDR3 DNA sequence: TGCGCCAGCAGCCAAGATGGGGACGGCCCCACCTACGAGCAGTACTTC.

V is TRBV5-1 and J is TRBJ1-4; the D is unclear. The V gene lost 4 bases and the J gene lost 11 bases, with 9 bases spanning the gap. The germline V gene has CDR1 SGHRS and CDR2 YFSETQ. The CDR3 runs to 11 residues. The chain's CDR3 is CASSALGKLFF. CDR3 bases: TGCGCCAGCAGCGCCCTTGGGAAACTGTTTTTT.

The chain carries TRBV20-1 and TRBJ2-1; 8 nucleotides match TRBD2. The germline CDR1 and CDR2 sequences are DFQATT and SNEGSKA (reference sequence). CDR3 length: 13 residues. V gave up 3 bases and J gave up 13 bases; unmatched junction bases: 11. Here the CDR3 DNA reads TGCAGTGCTAGCCGAGGGGCGGGAGGCCTTCAGTTCTTC. This translates into CSASRGAGGLQFF.

This clonotype was detected a few times. J is TRBJ1-2 and V is TRBV10-3, with 9 bases aligning to TRBD1. Unmatched junction bases numbered 7, after V lost 9 bases and J lost 8 bases. This CDR3 comprises 12 residues. Looked up from germline, CDR1 is ENHRY and CDR2 is SYGVKD. The DNA of the CDR3 is TGTGCCATTAGACAGGGGGAGGAAGGCTACACCTTC. Encoded protein: CAIRQGEEGYTF.

The chain employs TRBV7-2 and TRBJ1-2; D is unclear. The CDR3 is made up of 16 amino acids. The V end was cut by 3 bases, the J end by 0 bases, with 14 bases between. Per germline, CDR1 SGHTA and CDR2 FQGNSA. CDR3 in DNA: TGTGCCAGCAGCTTGGCGCTGCGGACTCCTAACTATGGCTACACCTTC. Translating it yields CASSLALRTPNYGYTF.

This chain uses TRBV2 with TRBJ2-1; the D is unclear. The CDR3 is made up of 14 amino acids. CDR1 is SNHLY, CDR2 FYNNEI, per germline. V was shortened by 3 bases and J by 10 bases, with 16 bases between the two germline ends. The CDR3 nucleotides read TGTGCCAGCAGTGATGGCTACGCTTTTTTAGAGCAGTTCTTC. As protein: CASSDGYAFLEQFF.

This clonotype occurred a few times. This chain uses TRBV4-1 with TRBJ1-2; TRBD1 aligns across 10 bases. The V and J ends lost 4 bases and 3 bases, in that order; junction bases with no gene match: 8. CDR1 and CDR2 from the germline V gene are MGHRA and YSYEKL. The CDR3 runs to 16 residues. Here the CDR3 reads CASSPRQGAQDYGYTF. CDR3 coding DNA: TGCGCCAGCAGCCCACGACAGGGGGCGCAGGACTATGGCTACACCTTC.

This chain joins TRBV20-1 and TRBJ2-2, with 12 bases identical to TRBD1. The CDR3 length is 15 residues. V lost 6 bases to trimming and J lost 6 bases; unmatched junction nucleotides: 8. Germline-derived CDR1 and CDR2 are DFQATT and SNEGSKA (reference sequence). CDR3 sequence reads: CSAQGQGAHSGELFF. DNA for the CDR3: TGCAGTGCCCAGGGACAGGGGGCCCATTCCGGGGAGCTGTTTTTT.

CDR3 amino acids: CASSFEPLNQPQHF. DNA of the CDR3: TGTGCCAGCAGTTTTGAGCCGTTGAATCAGCCCCAGCATTTT. This chain links TRBV27 with TRBJ1-5; D ambiguous. Looked up from germline, CDR1 is MNHEY and CDR2 is SMNVEV (reference sequence). The CDR3 extends over 14 amino acids. Trimming took 3 bases from V and 4 from J, leaving 10 bases between them.

This clonotype was picked up a small number of times. CDR3: CSATAGTSGTGEQFF. The DNA for the CDR3 is TGCAGTGCCACTGCCGGGACTAGCGGGACGGGGGAGCAGTTCTTC. This rearrangement joins TRBV20-1 to TRBJ2-1, with 13 bases identical to TRBD2. Germline values: CDR1 DFQATT, CDR2 SNEGSKA (reference sequence). V gave up 6 bases and J gave up 10 bases; unmatched junction bases: 12. The CDR3 contains 15 residues.

The chain is built from TRBV6-5 and TRBJ1-6; possible D gene TRBD1, 5 bases. The V gene's germline CDR1 is MNHEY and CDR2 SVGAGI. V lost 2 bases, J lost 8 bases, and 13 bases lay in between. The CDR3 is 15 amino acids. CDR3 DNA: TGTGCCAGCAGTTACGCGGGGCCCAGCGATTCACCCCTCCACTTT. This encodes CASSYAGPSDSPLHF.

This chain uses TRBV6-2 or TRBV6-3 with TRBJ2-7, with 9 bases identical to TRBD2. CDR1 MNHEY and CDR2 SVGEGT come from the germline V gene. Unmatched junction bases numbered 7, after V lost 2 bases and J lost 5 bases. This CDR3 is 15 amino acids long. CDR3 bases: TGTGCCAGCAGTTACCCGCCTAGCGGGAATAACGAGCAGTACTTC. This translates into CASSYPPSGNNEQYF.

This clonotype was observed a handful of times. This chain joins TRBV6-2 or TRBV6-3 and TRBJ2-1; TRBD2 matches 10 bases. Per germline, CDR1 MNHEY and CDR2 SVGEGT. After removal of 5 bases from V and 13 bases from J, the junction contained 5 bases not matched to a gene. The CDR3 sequence is 12 residues long. The CDR3 coding sequence is TGTGCCAGCAGTGTCACTAGCGGGATCCAGTTCTTC. It specifies CASSVTSGIQFF.

This chain joins TRBV5-1 and TRBJ2-7; no firm D call. This CDR3 region has 13 residues. Between the trimmed V and J ends, which lost 4 bases and 1 base, there was a span of 9 bases. Germline loops: CDR1 SGHRS, CDR2 YFSETQ. CDR3 nucleotides: TGCGCCAGCAGCGGGCTCCCATCCTACGAGCAGTACTTC. As protein: CASSGLPSYEQYF.

The chain employs TRBV12-5 and TRBJ1-2; D is unclear. V was clipped by 6 bases and J by 6 bases, with 11 bases between them. The length of the CDR3 is 12 residues. Germline V gene data show CDR1 as LGHNT and CDR2 as FRNRAP. CDR3 sequence (DNA): TGTGCTAGTGGCTCTAGATCCAATGGCTACACCTTC. Translating gives CASGSRSNGYTF. The full variable domain, in which reference TRBV12-5 and TRBJ1-2 provide the parts outside the CDR3, is DARVTQTPRHKVTEMGQEVTMRCQPILGHNTVFWYRQTMMQGLELLAYFRNRAPLDDSGMPKDRFSAEMPDATLATLKIQPSEPRDSAVYFCASGSRSNGYTFGSGTRLTVV.

This clonotype was picked up a small number of times. The chain links TRBV7-9 to TRBJ2-1; D tentatively fits TRBD1 or TRBD2 (6 bases each). This CDR3 has 19 residues. Trimming stripped 5 bases from V and 0 bases from J, with 23 bases between. Germline-derived CDR1 and CDR2 are SEHNR and FQNEAQ (reference sequence). The CDR3 DNA is TGTGCCAGCAGCCCCCCTCCGAGGGGGGCTCGGAGCTCCTACAATGAGCAGTTCTTC. It yields the protein CASSPPPRGARSSYNEQFF.

A few counts support this clonotype. The chain carries TRBV29-1 and TRBJ1-1, with 7 nucleotides matching TRBD1. V dropped 6 bases and J dropped 7; count of bases not matched to a gene: 11. The CDR3 runs 13 residues. Germline CDR1 is SQVTM and CDR2 is ANQGSEA. CDR3 coding DNA: TGCAGCGTCGGACAGGCTATTACAGTTGAAGCTTTCTTT. This codes for CSVGQAITVEAFF. The entire variable domain, with the rest obtained from reference TRBV29-1 and TRBJ1-1, is as follows: SAVISQKPSRDICQRGTSLTIQCQVDSQVTMMFWYRQQPGQSLTLIATANQGSEATYESGFVIDKFPISRPNLTFSTLTVSNMSPEDSSIYLCSVGQAITVEAFFGQGTRLTVV.

The table lists this clonotype with a few counts. V and J are TRBV5-6 and TRBJ2-3, with 10 bases aligning to TRBD2. CDR3 size: 16 residues. The germline CDR1 and CDR2 sequences are SGHDT and YYEEEE. V was pared by 6 bases and J by 4 bases, with 11 bases of the junction left unmatched. CDR3 sequence (DNA): TGTGCCAGCAACTCACGAGGACTAGCGGTTTCAGATACGCAGTATTTT. This encodes CASNSRGLAVSDTQYF.